The rows below give T cell receptor beta chains drawn from one sample of a study of T cell responses to AZD1222 COVID-19 vaccine. Assay used: immunoSEQ multiplex PCR; TCRdb lists only in-frame clones, some missing. The sample includes about 64,000 clones, over 80% seen only once; the top ten take roughly 6.3%. This sample comprised peripheral blood, obtained 28 days after the second dose of the MenACWY control vaccine. The receptors were gathered from an adult who received the MenACWY meningococcal vaccine as a control. CDR3s include the opening cysteine and the closing phenylalanine or tryptophan.

cdr3_length j_call v_call cdr3_aa
14 TRBJ1-1 TRBV25-1 CASRIMGVETEAFF
15 TRBJ1-5 TRBV2 CASERDRGGNQPQHF
13 TRBJ2-5 TRBV6-2/TRBV6-3 CASSLSGVGTQYF
14 TRBJ2-2 TRBV24-1 CATEANSYTGELFF
16 TRBJ2-3 TRBV5-1 CASSLGAPTRGDTQYF
13 TRBJ2-7 TRBV6-5 CASRGDRSYEQYF
11 TRBJ2-3 TRBV30 CAWISADTQYF
16 TRBJ2-5 TRBV27 CASSLFPGPNQETQYF
15 TRBJ2-7 TRBV6-1 CASSDLGTSSGEQYF
13 TRBJ2-3 TRBV2 CASSYRATDTQYF
16 TRBJ2-7 TRBV28 CASKLGGPPPSYEQYF
12 TRBJ2-7 TRBV30 CAWGTGGWEQYF
13 TRBJ2-7 TRBV3-1/TRBV3-2 CASSQGGRVEQYF
17 TRBJ2-7 TRBV27 CASSLSIRGRHMYEQYF